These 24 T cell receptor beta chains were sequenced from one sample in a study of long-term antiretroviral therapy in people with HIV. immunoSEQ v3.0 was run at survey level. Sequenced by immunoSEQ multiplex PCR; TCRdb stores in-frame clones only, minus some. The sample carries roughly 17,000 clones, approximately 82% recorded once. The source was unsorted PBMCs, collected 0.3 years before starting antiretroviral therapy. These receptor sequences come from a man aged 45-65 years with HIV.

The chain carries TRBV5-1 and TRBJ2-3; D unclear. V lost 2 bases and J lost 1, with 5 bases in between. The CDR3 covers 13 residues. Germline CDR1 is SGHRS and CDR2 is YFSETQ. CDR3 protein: CASSFRGTDTQYF. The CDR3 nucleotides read TGCGCCAGCAGCTTTAGGGGCACAGATACGCAGTATTTT.

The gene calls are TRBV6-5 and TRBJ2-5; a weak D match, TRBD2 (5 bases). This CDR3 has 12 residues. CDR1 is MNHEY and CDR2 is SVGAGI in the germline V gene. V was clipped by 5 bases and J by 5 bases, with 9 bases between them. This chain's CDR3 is CASSRDGETQYF. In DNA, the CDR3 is TGTGCCAGCAGTCGGGATGGGGAGACCCAGTACTTC.

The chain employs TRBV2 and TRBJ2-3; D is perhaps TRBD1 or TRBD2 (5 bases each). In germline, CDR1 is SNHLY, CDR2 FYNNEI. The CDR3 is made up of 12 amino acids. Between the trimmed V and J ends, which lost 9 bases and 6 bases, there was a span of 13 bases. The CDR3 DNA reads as TGTGCCAGGGACTGGGGCGCGGATACGCAGTATTTT. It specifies CARDWGADTQYF.

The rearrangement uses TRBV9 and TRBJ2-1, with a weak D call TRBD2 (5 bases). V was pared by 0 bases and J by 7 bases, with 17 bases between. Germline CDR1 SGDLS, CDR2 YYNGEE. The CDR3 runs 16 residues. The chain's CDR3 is CASSVAARADSNEQFF. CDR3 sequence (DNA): TGTGCCAGCAGCGTAGCTGCGCGGGCGGACTCAAATGAGCAGTTCTTC. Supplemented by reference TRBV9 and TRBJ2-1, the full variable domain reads DSGVTQTPKHLITATGQRVTLRCSPRSGDLSVYWYQQSLDQGLQFLIQYYNGEERAKGNILERFSAQQFPDLHSELNLSSLELGDSALYFCASSVAARADSNEQFFGPGTRLTVL.

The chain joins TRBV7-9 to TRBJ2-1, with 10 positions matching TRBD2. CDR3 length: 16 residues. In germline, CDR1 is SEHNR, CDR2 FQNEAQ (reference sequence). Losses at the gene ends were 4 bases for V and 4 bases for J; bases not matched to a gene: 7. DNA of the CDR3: TGTGCCAGCAGCTCAGCGGGAGGGACCCAGTACAATGAGCAGTTCTTC. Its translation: CASSSAGGTQYNEQFF.

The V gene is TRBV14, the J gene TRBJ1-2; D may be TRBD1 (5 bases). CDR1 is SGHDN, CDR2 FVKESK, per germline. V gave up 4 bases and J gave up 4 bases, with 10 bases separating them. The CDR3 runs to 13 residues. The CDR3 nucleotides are TGTGCCAGCAGCCTAGCAGGGCCCTATGGCTACACCTTC. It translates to CASSLAGPYGYTF. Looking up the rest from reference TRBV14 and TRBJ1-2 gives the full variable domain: EAGVTQFPSHSVIEKGQTVTLRCDPISGHDNLYWYRRVMGKEIKFLLHFVKESKQDESGMPNNRFLAERTGGTYSTLKVQPAELEDSGVYFCASSLAGPYGYTFGSGTRLTVV.

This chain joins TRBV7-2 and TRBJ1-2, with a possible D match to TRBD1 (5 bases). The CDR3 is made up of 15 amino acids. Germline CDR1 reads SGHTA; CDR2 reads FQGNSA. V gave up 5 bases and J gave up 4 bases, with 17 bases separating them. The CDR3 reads CASSPREGNFYGYTF. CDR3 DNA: TGTGCCAGCAGCCCCCGGGAGGGGAACTTCTATGGCTACACCTTC.

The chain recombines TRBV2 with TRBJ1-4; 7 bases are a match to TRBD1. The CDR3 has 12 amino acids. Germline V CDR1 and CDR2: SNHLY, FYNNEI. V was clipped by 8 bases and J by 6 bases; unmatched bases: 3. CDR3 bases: TGTGCCAGCGACAGGGAGGATGAAAAACTGTTTTTT. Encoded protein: CASDREDEKLFF. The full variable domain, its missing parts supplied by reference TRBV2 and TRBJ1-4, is EPEVTQTPSHQVTQMGQEVILRCVPISNHLYFYWYRQILGQKVEFLVSFYNNEISEKSEIFDDQFSVERPDGSNFTLKIRSTKLEDSAMYFCASDREDEKLFFGSGTQLSVL.

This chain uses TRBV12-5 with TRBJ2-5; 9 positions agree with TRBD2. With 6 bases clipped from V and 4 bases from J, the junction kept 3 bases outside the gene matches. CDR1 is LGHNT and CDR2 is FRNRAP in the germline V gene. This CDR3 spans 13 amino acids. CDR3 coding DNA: TGTGCTAGTGGGGCGGGAGGGCGAGAGACCCAGTACTTC. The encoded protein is CASGAGGRETQYF.

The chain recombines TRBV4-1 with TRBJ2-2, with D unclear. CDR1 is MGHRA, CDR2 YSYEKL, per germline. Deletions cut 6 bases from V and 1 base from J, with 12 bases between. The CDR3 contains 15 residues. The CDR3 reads CASRAAVLNTGELFF. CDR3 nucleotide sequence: TGCGCCAGCAGGGCGGCAGTGCTGAACACCGGGGAGCTGTTTTTT.

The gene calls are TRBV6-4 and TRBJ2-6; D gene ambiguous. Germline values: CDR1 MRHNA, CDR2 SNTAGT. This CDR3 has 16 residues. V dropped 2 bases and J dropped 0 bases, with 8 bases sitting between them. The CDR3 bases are TGTGCCAGCAGTGACGTTCCCGTCTCTGGGGCCAACGTCCTGACTTTC. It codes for CASSDVPVSGANVLTF.

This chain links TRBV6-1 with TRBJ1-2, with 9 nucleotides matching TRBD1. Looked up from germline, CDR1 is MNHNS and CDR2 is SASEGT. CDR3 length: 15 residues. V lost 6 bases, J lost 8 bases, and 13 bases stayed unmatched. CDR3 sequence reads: CASRQETQGAGGYTF. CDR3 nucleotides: TGTGCCAGCAGACAGGAGACACAGGGGGCGGGGGGCTACACCTTC.

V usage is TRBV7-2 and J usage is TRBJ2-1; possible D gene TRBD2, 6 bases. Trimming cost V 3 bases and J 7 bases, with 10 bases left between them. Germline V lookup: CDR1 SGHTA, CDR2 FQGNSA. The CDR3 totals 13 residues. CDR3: CASSFVGRNEQFF. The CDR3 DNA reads TGTGCCAGCAGCTTCGTAGGGAGGAATGAGCAGTTCTTC. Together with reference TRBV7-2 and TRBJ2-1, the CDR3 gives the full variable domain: GAGVSQSPSNKVTEKGKDVELRCDPISGHTALYWYRQSLGQGLEFLIYFQGNSAPDKSGLPSDRFSAERTGGSVSTLTIQRTQQEDSAVYLCASSFVGRNEQFFGPGTRLTVL.

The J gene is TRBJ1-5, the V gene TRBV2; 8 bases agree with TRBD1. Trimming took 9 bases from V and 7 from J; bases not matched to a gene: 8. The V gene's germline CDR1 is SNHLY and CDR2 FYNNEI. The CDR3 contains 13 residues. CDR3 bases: TGTGCCAGTGACAGGGGAGTCGGGCAGCCCCAGCATTTT. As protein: CASDRGVGQPQHF.

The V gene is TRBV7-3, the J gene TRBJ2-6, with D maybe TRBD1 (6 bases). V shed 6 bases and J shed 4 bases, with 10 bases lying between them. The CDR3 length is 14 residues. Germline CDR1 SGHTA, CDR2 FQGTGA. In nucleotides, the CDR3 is TGTGCCAGCAGACGAGGGGGAGGGGCCAACGTCCTGACTTTC. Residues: CASRRGGGANVLTF.

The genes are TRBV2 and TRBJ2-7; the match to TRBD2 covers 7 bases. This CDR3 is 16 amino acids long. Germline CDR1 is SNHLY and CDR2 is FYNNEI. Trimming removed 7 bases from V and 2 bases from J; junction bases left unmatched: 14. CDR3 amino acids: CASMGREGEEAYEQYF. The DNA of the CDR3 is TGTGCCAGCATGGGCAGGGAGGGAGAAGAAGCCTACGAGCAGTACTTC.

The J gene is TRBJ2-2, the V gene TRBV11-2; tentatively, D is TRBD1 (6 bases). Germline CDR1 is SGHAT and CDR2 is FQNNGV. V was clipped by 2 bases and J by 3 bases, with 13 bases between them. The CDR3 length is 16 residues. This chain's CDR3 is CASSLRVSGDTGELFF. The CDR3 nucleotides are TGTGCCAGCAGCTTACGGGTTTCAGGGGACACCGGGGAGCTGTTTTTT.

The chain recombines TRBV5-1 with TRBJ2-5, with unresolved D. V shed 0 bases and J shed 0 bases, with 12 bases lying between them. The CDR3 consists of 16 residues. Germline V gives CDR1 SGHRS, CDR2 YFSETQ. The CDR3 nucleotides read TGCGCCAGCAGCTTGGCGACCGCTCGGTACCAAGAGACCCAGTACTTC. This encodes CASSLATARYQETQYF.

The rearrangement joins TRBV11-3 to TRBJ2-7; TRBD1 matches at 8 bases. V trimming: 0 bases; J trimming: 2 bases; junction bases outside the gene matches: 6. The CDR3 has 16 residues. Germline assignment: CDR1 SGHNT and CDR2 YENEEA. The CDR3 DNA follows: TGTGCCAGCAGCTTAGAAAAAACAGGGGGGACCTACGAGCAGTACTTC. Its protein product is CASSLEKTGGTYEQYF.

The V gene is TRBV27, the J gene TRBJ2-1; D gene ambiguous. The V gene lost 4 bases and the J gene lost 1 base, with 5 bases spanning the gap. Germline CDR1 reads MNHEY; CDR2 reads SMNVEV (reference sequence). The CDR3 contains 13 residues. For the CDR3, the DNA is TGTGCCAGCAGTTCGAGGTCCTACAATGAGCAGTTCTTC. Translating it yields CASSSRSYNEQFF.

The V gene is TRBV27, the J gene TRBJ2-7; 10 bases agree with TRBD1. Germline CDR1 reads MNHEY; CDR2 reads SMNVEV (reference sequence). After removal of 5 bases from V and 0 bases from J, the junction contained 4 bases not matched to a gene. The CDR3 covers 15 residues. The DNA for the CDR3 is TGTGCCAGCAGTCATCGACAGGGGGCCTCCTACGAGCAGTACTTC. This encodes CASSHRQGASYEQYF.

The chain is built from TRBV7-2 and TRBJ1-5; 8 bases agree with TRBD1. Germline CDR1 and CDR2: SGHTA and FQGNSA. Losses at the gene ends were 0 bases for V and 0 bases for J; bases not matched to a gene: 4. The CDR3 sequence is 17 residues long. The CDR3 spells CASSLAGTGYSNQPQHF. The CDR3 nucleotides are TGTGCCAGCAGCTTAGCCGGGACAGGTTATAGCAATCAGCCCCAGCATTTT. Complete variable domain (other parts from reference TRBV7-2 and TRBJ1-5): GAGVSQSPSNKVTEKGKDVELRCDPISGHTALYWYRQSLGQGLEFLIYFQGNSAPDKSGLPSDRFSAERTGGSVSTLTIQRTQQEDSAVYLCASSLAGTGYSNQPQHFGDGTRLSIL.

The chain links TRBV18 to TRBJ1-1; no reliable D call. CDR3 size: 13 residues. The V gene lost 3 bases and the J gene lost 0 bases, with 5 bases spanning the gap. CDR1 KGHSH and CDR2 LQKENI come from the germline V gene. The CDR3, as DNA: TGTGCCAGCTCACCCCAATTGAACACTGAAGCTTTCTTT. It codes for CASSPQLNTEAFF.

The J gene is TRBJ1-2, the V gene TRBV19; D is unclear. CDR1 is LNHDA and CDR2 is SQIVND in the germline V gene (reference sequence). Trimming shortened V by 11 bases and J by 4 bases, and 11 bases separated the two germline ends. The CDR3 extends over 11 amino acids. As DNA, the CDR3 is TGTGCCGGCTACGGGCCCTATGGCTACACCTTC. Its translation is CAGYGPYGYTF.